This entry lists 31 T cell receptor beta chains sequenced from one sample in a study of cytomegalovirus exposure and HLA in healthy donors. TCRdb keeps only in-frame clones here, not all; method: immunoSEQ multiplex PCR. The table has about 310,000 clones, roughly 87% seen once. Material: PBMCs. The receptors shown here come from a man younger than 40 in good health and CMV-seronegative.

V gene TRBV9 combines with J gene TRBJ1-1; D is possibly TRBD1 (6 bases). Germline-derived CDR1 and CDR2 are SGDLS and YYNGEE. This CDR3 region has 14 residues. V shed 4 bases and J shed 8 bases, with 18 bases lying between them. DNA for the CDR3: TGTGCCAGCAGCTCTGTAGGAAGTGGACAGGAAGCTTTCTTT. It specifies CASSSVGSGQEAFF.

This chain uses TRBV27 with TRBJ2-1, with 12 bases lining up with TRBD2. The CDR3 loop spans 17 amino acids. J gave up 7 bases and V 5 bases, and 12 bases lay outside the gene matches. Germline V gene data show CDR1 as MNHEY and CDR2 as SMNVEV (reference sequence). CDR3 loop: CASSPYRTSGVRNEQFF. The CDR3 nucleotides are TGTGCCAGCAGTCCATACCGGACTAGCGGGGTAAGAAATGAGCAGTTCTTC.

This clone was detected a few times. The chain carries TRBV5-1 and TRBJ2-7; D might be TRBD2 (6 bases). Germline V gene sequence: CDR1 SGHRS, CDR2 YFSETQ. This CDR3 spans 13 amino acids. Trimming took off 0 bases at V and 3 bases at J, with 7 bases between the two ends. The CDR3 sequence is CASSLGLVYEQYF. The DNA for the CDR3 is TGCGCCAGCAGCTTGGGACTAGTCTACGAGCAGTACTTC.

The V gene is TRBV4-3, the J gene TRBJ2-2; 7 positions match TRBD2. The V gene end was trimmed by 0 bases and the J gene end by 1 base; junction bases not matched to a gene: 5. Germline CDR1 and CDR2: LGHNA and YSLEER. This CDR3 has 17 residues. The CDR3 is CASSQDLSGVNTGELFF. The DNA of the CDR3 is TGCGCCAGCAGCCAAGATTTAAGCGGGGTGAACACCGGGGAGCTGTTTTTT.

The genes are TRBV4-1 and TRBJ2-5; 7 positions agree with TRBD1. The CDR3 totals 12 residues. The V and J ends lost 6 bases and 2 bases, in that order; junction bases with no gene match: 0. CDR1 MGHRA and CDR2 YSYEKL come from the germline V gene. The CDR3, as DNA: TGCGCCAGCAGGGACAGGCAAGAGACCCAGTACTTC. This gives the protein CASRDRQETQYF.

With regard to this clone: Different DNA sequences within this sample yield the same CDR3. This chain links TRBV29-1 with TRBJ1-1, with 9 bases fitting TRBD1. The germline CDR1 and CDR2 sequences are SQVTM and ANQGSEA. V gave up 6 bases and J gave up 1 base; unmatched junction bases: 3. This CDR3 contains 13 residues. The CDR3 region is CSVSTGGNTEAFF. The CDR3 DNA sequence: TGCAGCGTCTCGACAGGGGGGAACACTGAAGCTTTCTTT.

This sequence joins TRBV6-5 and TRBJ2-7, with D perhaps matching TRBD1 (6 bases). Trimming removed 6 bases from V and 3 bases from J, with 18 bases in between. CDR1 is MNHEY, CDR2 SVGAGI, per germline. The CDR3 totals 15 residues. CDR3 sequence reads: CASRRTSTGYYEQYF. In DNA form, the CDR3 reads TGTGCCAGCAGACGGACGTCAACAGGGTACTACGAGCAGTACTTC.

The CDR3 nucleotides read TGTGCCAGCAGCCCGTTCCGGGACAGAGACCTAAGCTCCTATAATTCACCCCTCCACTTT. It specifies CASSPFRDRDLSSYNSPLHF. The V call is TRBV27, the J call TRBJ1-6, with 7 bases aligning to TRBD1. Per germline, CDR1 MNHEY and CDR2 SMNVEV (reference sequence). With V trimmed by 6 bases and J by 0 bases, 17 bases remained unmatched. The CDR3 consists of 20 residues.

Points on this clone: The CDR3 does not end in the conserved phenylalanine or tryptophan, so this is likely a read error. The limits of the CDR3 on the DNA are not certain, so only TCRdb's listed CDR3 is given. The chain combines TRBV28 with TRBJ2-7; the D call TRBD2 from the table was never checked on the DNA. In germline, CDR1 is MDHEN, CDR2 SYDVKM. The CDR3 is 13 amino acids in total, end residues counted. CDR3 in amino acids: CASSIQPGGGIVL.

The chain couples TRBV7-6 to TRBJ1-4, with 7 bases matching TRBD1. There are 16 residues in the CDR3. V dropped 3 bases and J dropped 5; count of bases not matched to a gene: 9. Germline values: CDR1 SGHVS, CDR2 FNYEAQ. The CDR3 bases are TGTGCCAGCAGCTTGCATCCGGGACAGTCAAATGAAAAACTGTTTTTT. Translation: CASSLHPGQSNEKLFF.

V usage is TRBV28 and J usage is TRBJ1-2, with a tentative D call TRBD1 (5 bases). The germline V gene has CDR1 MDHEN and CDR2 SYDVKM. Trimming cost V 6 bases and J 7 bases, with 15 bases left between them. CDR3 size: 13 residues. The CDR3 coding sequence is TGTGCCAGCAGGAGGGACGGCGGGGGTGGCTACACCTTC. This translates into CASRRDGGGGYTF.

The genes are TRBV27 and TRBJ2-7, with 7 bases that match TRBD1. The germline CDR1 and CDR2 sequences are MNHEY and SMNVEV (reference sequence). V trimming: 9 bases; J trimming: 0 bases; junction bases outside the gene matches: 8. The CDR3 has 14 residues. CDR3 region: CASKGQWISYEQYF. CDR3 sequence (DNA): TGTGCCAGTAAGGGACAGTGGATCTCCTACGAGCAGTACTTC.

The gene calls are TRBV2 and TRBJ1-4; 7 nucleotides align to TRBD1. Trimming cost V 4 bases and J 2 bases; bases outside gene matches: 13. Germline CDR1 and CDR2: SNHLY and FYNNEI. This CDR3 has 18 residues. The CDR3 region has the DNA TGTGCCAGCAGTGTGATCCGGGACAGAGTTTCTACTAATGAAAAACTGTTTTTT. This translates into CASSVIRDRVSTNEKLFF.

This chain uses TRBV18 with TRBJ1-2; 7 bases fit TRBD1. V lost 3 bases, J lost 4 bases, and 5 bases stayed unmatched. The germline gives CDR1 KGHSH, CDR2 LQKENI. This CDR3 has 14 amino acids. The CDR3 loop reads CASSPRDRGYGYTF. The CDR3 DNA is TGTGCCAGCTCACCCCGGGACAGAGGCTATGGCTACACCTTC. The whole variable domain, filled in from reference TRBV18 and TRBJ1-2, reads NAGVMQNPRHLVRRRGQEARLRCSPMKGHSHVYWYRQLPEEGLKFMVYLQKENIIDESGMPKERFSAEFPKEGPSILRIQQVVRGDSAAYFCASSPRDRGYGYTFGSGTRLTVV.

This clone was counted only a few times. The chain has TRBV10-3 and TRBJ2-7; TRBD1 matches 9 bases. The CDR3 runs to 14 residues. Germline V gives CDR1 ENHRY, CDR2 SYGVKD. J gave up 6 bases and V 6 bases, and 9 bases lay outside the gene matches. The CDR3 DNA sequence: TGTGCCATCAGGGGGACAGGGACCTTGGTCGAGCAGTACTTC. This gives the protein CAIRGTGTLVEQYF.

This clone was detected ten times or more. The chain has TRBV6-1 and TRBJ2-5; the D gene is possibly TRBD2 (6 bases). V lost 8 bases and J lost 6, with 16 bases in between. Germline CDR1 is MNHNS and CDR2 is SASEGT. This CDR3 is 13 amino acids long. For the CDR3, the DNA is TGTGCCAGCGTATCGGGGGATGTGAAGACCCAGTACTTC. Protein product: CASVSGDVKTQYF.

The chain joins TRBV5-1 to TRBJ2-5; TRBD2 aligns across 7 bases. V lost 0 bases to trimming and J lost 5 bases; unmatched junction nucleotides: 7. This CDR3 is 15 amino acids long. The germline V gene has CDR1 SGHRS and CDR2 YFSETQ. CDR3 in amino acids: CASSLDPAGRETQYF. The CDR3 nucleotides are TGCGCCAGCAGCTTGGATCCAGCGGGGAGGGAGACCCAGTACTTC. The full variable domain, rest sourced from reference TRBV5-1 and TRBJ2-5, is KAGVTQTPRYLIKTRGQQVTLSCSPISGHRSVSWYQQTPGQGLQFLFEYFSETQRNKGNFPGRFSGRQFSNSRSEMNVSTLELGDSALYLCASSLDPAGRETQYFGPGTRLLVL.

This clone was picked up a small number of times. The chain employs TRBV25-1 and TRBJ1-2; 8 nucleotides align to TRBD1. Unmatched junction bases numbered 10, after V lost 10 bases and J lost 6 bases. The germline V gene has CDR1 MGHDK and CDR2 SYGVNS. The CDR3 extends over 13 amino acids. Written as DNA, the CDR3 is TGTGCCACAAGGACAGGGCTCGCTAATGGCTACACCTTC. Residues: CATRTGLANGYTF.

The chain links TRBV2 to TRBJ1-1, with 7 nucleotides matching TRBD1. Germline-derived CDR1 and CDR2 are SNHLY and FYNNEI. The CDR3 sequence is 12 residues long. The V segment lost 10 bases and the J segment 5 bases; nucleotides outside the gene matches: 7. The CDR3 coding sequence is TGTGCCACCGAGGGGGCATTTACTGAAGCTTTCTTT. Protein: CATEGAFTEAFF.

The chain carries TRBV18 and TRBJ2-3; TRBD1 is a possible D gene (6 bases). This CDR3 contains 15 residues. The germline V gene encodes CDR1 KGHSH and CDR2 LQKENI. V lost 5 bases to trimming and J lost 1 base, with 13 bases between them. The CDR3 bases are TGTGCCAGCTCAGGACAGATCCCTGGCACAGATACGCAGTATTTT. Residues: CASSGQIPGTDTQYF.

This chain connects TRBV9 to TRBJ2-3, with D perhaps TRBD2 (7 bases). V shed 0 bases and J shed 8 bases, with 16 bases lying between them. Germline-derived CDR1 and CDR2 are SGDLS and YYNGEE. The CDR3 contains 15 residues. DNA of the CDR3: TGTGCCAGCAGCGTAGACGACGAGGGAGGGGGTACGCAGTATTTT. Translated: CASSVDDEGGGTQYF.

The rearrangement links TRBV5-1 to TRBJ2-7; TRBD1 is a possible D gene (6 bases). This CDR3 is built from 14 residues. Trimming pared 4 bases from V and 3 bases from J, leaving 14 bases between. The germline gives CDR1 SGHRS, CDR2 YFSETQ. As DNA, the CDR3 is TGCGCCAGCAGCGGAACCACAGGGTTCTACGAGCAGTACTTC. It codes for CASSGTTGFYEQYF.

V gene TRBV7-9 combines with J gene TRBJ2-7, with D tentatively TRBD1 (5 bases). Germline V gives CDR1 SEHNR, CDR2 FQNEAQ (reference sequence). The germline V and J ends were trimmed by 5 bases and 1 base, with 18 bases remaining between them. CDR3 length equals 16 residues. CDR3 in amino acids: CASSPDRGAGSYEQYF. The CDR3 DNA is TGTGCCAGCAGCCCCGACAGAGGAGCAGGGTCCTACGAGCAGTACTTC.

This clone was detected only once. This chain joins TRBV19 and TRBJ2-5, with a weak D call TRBD2 (5 bases). The germline V gene has CDR1 LNHDA and CDR2 SQIVND (reference sequence). Deletions cut 5 bases from V and 5 bases from J, with 12 bases between. The CDR3 covers 13 residues. CDR3 DNA: TGTGCCAGTAGTCCCGATGGGGAGGAGACCCAGTACTTC. Residues: CASSPDGEETQYF.

In DNA, the CDR3 is TGTGCCAGCAGCTTAGATCCACAGGGGGGATCCAAAAACATTCAGTACTTC. Residues: CASSLDPQGGSKNIQYF. The chain recombines TRBV11-2 with TRBJ2-4; the match to TRBD1 covers 8 bases. The CDR3 has 17 residues. Germline values: CDR1 SGHAT, CDR2 FQNNGV. V gave up 0 bases and J gave up 2 bases; unmatched junction bases: 6.

V is TRBV5-3 and J is TRBJ1-5; 7 bases are a match to TRBD1. TRBV5-3 is an open reading frame, and its role is uncertain. V shed 4 bases and J 0 bases; nucleotides not matched to a gene: 13. CDR3 length: 18 amino acids. DNA of the CDR3: TGTGCCAGAAGCCTGGGACAGATTCTGGGCTATAGCAATCAGCCCCAGCATTTT. It specifies CARSLGQILGYSNQPQHF.

The rearrangement uses TRBV19 and TRBJ2-7, with D possibly matching TRBD1 (6 bases). Trimming cost V 3 bases and J 0 bases, with 15 bases left between them. Germline CDR1 is LNHDA and CDR2 is SQIVND (reference sequence). This CDR3 is 16 amino acids long. CDR3 nucleotide sequence: TGTGCCAGTAGTATTGCCAGAACAGGGAGCTCCTACGAGCAGTACTTC. Protein sequence: CASSIARTGSSYEQYF.

This clone occurred once. The chain employs TRBV7-9 and TRBJ2-1; the match to TRBD2 covers 11 bases. Per germline, CDR1 SEHNR and CDR2 FQNEAQ (reference sequence). The CDR3 is 16 residues long. V lost 5 bases and J lost 4; bases outside the gene matches: 7. The CDR3 is CASSTRASGGYNEQFF. The CDR3, as DNA: TGTGCCAGCAGCACCCGGGCTAGCGGGGGGTACAATGAGCAGTTCTTC.

V gene TRBV27 combines with J gene TRBJ1-1; D remains ambiguous. The CDR3 is 13 residues long. Between the trimmed V and J ends, which lost 5 bases and 1 base, there was a span of 8 bases. The germline V gene encodes CDR1 MNHEY and CDR2 SMNVEV (reference sequence). The CDR3 loop is CASSHSRNTEAFF. The CDR3 coding sequence is TGTGCCAGCAGTCACAGCCGGAACACTGAAGCTTTCTTT.

V usage is TRBV19 and J usage is TRBJ2-7; 7 bases are a match to TRBD1. The germline gives CDR1 LNHDA, CDR2 SQIVND (reference sequence). V gave up 5 bases and J gave up 3 bases; unmatched junction bases: 7. There are 14 residues in the CDR3. The CDR3 nucleotides are TGTGCCAGTAGTTCCCGACAGGGTGTCTACGAGCAGTACTTC. This translates into CASSSRQGVYEQYF.

DNA for the CDR3: TGTGCCAGCAGCTATGGACTAGCGGGCACAGATACGCAGTATTTT. This codes for CASSYGLAGTDTQYF. The rearrangement uses TRBV7-9 and TRBJ2-3; the match to TRBD2 covers 10 bases. CDR1 and CDR2 from the germline V gene are SEHNR and FQNEAQ (reference sequence). The CDR3 runs 15 residues. Germline trimming cut 4 bases from V and 1 base from J; bases unmatched to any gene: 2.